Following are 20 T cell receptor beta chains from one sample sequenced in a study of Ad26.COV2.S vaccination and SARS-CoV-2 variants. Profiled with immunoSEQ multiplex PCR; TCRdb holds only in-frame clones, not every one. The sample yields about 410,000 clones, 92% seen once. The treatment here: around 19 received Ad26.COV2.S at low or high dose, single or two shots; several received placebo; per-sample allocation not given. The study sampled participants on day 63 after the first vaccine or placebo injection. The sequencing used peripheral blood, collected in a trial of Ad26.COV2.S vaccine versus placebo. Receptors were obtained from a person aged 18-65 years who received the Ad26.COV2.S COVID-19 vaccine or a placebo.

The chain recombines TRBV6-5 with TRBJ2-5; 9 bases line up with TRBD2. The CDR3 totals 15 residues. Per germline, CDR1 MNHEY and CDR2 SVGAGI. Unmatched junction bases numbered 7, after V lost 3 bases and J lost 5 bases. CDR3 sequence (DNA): TGTGCCAGCAGTTATGGCGGGGGGGGCTCTGAGACCCAGTACTTC. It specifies CASSYGGGGSETQYF.

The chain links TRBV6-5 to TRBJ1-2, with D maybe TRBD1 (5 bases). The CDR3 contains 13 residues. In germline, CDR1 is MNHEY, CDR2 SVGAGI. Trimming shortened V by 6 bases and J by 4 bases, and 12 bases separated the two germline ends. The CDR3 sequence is CASSRDSSYGYTF. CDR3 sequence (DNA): TGTGCCAGCAGCCGCGACAGCTCCTATGGCTACACCTTC.

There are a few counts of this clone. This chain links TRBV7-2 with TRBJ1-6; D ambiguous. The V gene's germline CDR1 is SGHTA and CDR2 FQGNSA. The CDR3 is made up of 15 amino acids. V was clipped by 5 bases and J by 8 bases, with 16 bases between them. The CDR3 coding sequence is TGTGCCAGCAGCCAGCCTAATGTTATGGATTCACCCCTCCACTTT. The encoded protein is CASSQPNVMDSPLHF.

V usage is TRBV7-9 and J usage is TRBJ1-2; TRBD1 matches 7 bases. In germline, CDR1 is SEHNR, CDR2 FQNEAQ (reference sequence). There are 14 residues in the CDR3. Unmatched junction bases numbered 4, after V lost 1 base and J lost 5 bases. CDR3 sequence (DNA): TGTGCCAGCAGCTTAGTAAAGGGGGCTTATGGCTACACCTTC. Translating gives CASSLVKGAYGYTF.

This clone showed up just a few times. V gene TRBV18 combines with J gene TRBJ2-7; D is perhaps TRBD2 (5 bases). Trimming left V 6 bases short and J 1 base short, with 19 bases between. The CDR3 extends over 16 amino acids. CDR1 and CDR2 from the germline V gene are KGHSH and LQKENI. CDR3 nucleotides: TGTGCCAGCTCGCCCAAAGGGCCAGGACTGTCCTACGAGCAGTACTTC. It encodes CASSPKGPGLSYEQYF.

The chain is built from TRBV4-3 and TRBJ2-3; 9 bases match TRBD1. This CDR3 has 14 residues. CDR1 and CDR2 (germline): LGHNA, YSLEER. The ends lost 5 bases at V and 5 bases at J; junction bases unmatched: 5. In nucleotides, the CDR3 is TGCGCCAGCAGCTCGGGACAGGGTAGAGATACGCAGTATTTT. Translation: CASSSGQGRDTQYF.

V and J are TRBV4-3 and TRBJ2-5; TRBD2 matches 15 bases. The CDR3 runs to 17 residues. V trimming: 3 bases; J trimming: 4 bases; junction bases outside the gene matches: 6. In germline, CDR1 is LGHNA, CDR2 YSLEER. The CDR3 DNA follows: TGCGCCAGCAGCCACGGACTAGCGGGGGGGCCGGGAGAGACCCAGTACTTC. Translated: CASSHGLAGGPGETQYF.

The CDR3 DNA follows: TGTGCCAGCAGTTTATCGGGAATTCAGCCCCAGCATTTT. Its translation is CASSLSGIQPQHF. This chain links TRBV27 with TRBJ1-5; D is undetermined. This CDR3 has 13 residues. The V end lost 0 bases, the J end lost 6 bases, and 6 bases lay between the germline ends. CDR1 and CDR2 (germline): MNHEY, SMNVEV (reference sequence).

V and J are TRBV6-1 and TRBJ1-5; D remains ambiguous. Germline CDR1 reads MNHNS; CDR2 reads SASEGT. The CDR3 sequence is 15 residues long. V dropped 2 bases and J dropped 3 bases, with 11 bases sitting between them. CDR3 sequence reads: CASSERVRHNQPQHF. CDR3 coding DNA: TGTGCCAGCAGTGAAAGGGTCAGACACAATCAGCCCCAGCATTTT.

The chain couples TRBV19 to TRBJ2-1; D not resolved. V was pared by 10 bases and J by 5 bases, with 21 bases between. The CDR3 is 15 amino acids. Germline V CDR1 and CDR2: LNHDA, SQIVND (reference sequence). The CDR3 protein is CATSPSGLTNNEQFF. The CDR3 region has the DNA TGTGCCACCTCCCCATCCGGCCTAACAAACAATGAGCAGTTCTTC.

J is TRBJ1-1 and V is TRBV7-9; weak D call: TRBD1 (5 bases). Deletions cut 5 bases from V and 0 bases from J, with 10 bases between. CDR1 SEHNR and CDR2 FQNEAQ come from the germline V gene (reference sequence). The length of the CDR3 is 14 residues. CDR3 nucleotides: TGTGCCAGCAGCCCCGGGACGCTGAACACTGAAGCTTTCTTT. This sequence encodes CASSPGTLNTEAFF. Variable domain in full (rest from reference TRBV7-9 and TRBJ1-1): DTGVSQNPRHKITKRGQNVTFRCDPISEHNRLYWYRQTLGQGPEFLTYFQNEAQLEKSRLLSDRFSAERPKGSFSTLEIQRTEQGDSAMYLCASSPGTLNTEAFFGQGTRLTVV.

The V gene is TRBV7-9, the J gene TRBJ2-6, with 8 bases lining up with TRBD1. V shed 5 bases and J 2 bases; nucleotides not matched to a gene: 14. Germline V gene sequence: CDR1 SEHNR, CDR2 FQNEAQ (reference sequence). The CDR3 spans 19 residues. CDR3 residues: CASSPTVGRGLAGANVLTF. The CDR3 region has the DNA TGTGCCAGCAGCCCAACTGTGGGCAGGGGGCTGGCTGGGGCCAACGTCCTGACTTTC.

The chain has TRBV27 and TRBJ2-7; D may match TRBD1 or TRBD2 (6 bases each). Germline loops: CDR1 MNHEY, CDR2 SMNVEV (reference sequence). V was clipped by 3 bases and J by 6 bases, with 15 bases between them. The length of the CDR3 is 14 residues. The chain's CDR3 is CASSFRRGAGEQYF. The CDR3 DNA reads TGTGCCAGCAGTTTCAGGAGGGGGGCGGGCGAGCAGTACTTC.

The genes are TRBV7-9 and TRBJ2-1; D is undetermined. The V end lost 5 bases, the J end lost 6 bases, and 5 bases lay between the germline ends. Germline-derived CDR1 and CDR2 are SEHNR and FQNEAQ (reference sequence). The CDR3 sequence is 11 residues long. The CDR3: CASSQFNEQFF. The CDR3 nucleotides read TGTGCCAGCAGCCAATTCAATGAGCAGTTCTTC.

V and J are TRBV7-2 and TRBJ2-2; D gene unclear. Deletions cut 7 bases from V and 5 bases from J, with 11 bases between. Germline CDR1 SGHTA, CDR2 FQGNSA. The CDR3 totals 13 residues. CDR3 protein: CASTQRTTGELFF. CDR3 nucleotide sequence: TGTGCCAGCACCCAGCGTACGACCGGGGAGCTGTTTTTT.

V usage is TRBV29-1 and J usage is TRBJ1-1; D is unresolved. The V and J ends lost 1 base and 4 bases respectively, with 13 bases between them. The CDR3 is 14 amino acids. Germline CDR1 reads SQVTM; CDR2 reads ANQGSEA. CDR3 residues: CSVEAASLSTEAFF. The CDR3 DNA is TGCAGCGTTGAAGCCGCGTCATTGAGCACTGAAGCTTTCTTT.

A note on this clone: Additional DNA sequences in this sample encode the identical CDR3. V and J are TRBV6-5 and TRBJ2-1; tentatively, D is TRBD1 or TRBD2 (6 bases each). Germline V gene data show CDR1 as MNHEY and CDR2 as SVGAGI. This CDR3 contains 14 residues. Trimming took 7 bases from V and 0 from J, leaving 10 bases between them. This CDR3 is CASKGGTSYNEQFF. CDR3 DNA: TGTGCCAGCAAGGGGGGAACCTCCTACAATGAGCAGTTCTTC.

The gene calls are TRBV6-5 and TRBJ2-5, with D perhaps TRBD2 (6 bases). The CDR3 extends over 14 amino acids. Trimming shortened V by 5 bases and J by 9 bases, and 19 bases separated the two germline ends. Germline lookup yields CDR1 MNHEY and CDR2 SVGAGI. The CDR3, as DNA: TGTGCCAGCAGTACCTCTCGTTCCCCGGGGGCCCAGTACTTC. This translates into CASSTSRSPGAQYF.

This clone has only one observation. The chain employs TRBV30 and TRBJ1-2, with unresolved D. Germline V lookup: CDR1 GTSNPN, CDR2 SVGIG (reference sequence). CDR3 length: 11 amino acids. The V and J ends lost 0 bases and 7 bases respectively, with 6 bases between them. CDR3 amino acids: CAWSVLTGYTF. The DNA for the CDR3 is TGTGCCTGGAGTGTACTGACTGGCTACACCTTC. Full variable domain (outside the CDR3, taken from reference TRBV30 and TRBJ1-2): SQTIHQWPATLVQPVGSPLSLECTVEGTSNPNLYWYRQAAGRGLQLLFYSVGIGQISSEVPQNLSASRPQDRQFILSSKKLLLSDSGFYLCAWSVLTGYTFGSGTRLTVV.

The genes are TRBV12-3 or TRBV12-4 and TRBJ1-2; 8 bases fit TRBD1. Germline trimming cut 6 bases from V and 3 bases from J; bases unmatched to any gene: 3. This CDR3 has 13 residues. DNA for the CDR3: TGTGCCAGCAGGAAGGGACAGGACTATGGCTACACCTTC. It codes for CASRKGQDYGYTF.